Below, one T cell receptor (beta chain) is given with its context. Germline CDR1 MGHRA, CDR2 YSYEKL. This CDR3 contains 16 residues. V lost 4 bases and J lost 4; bases outside the gene matches: 5. The method was immunoSEQ multiplex PCR; TCRdb's version includes in-frame clones alone and lacks a portion of them. The data hold 50,000 to 75,000 clones, with 65% to 85% observed a single time. The data were taken from a study of blood T cell repertoires in COVID-19. Input material: peripheral blood. The sequence was obtained from an elderly man with active or convalescent COVID-19. The V gene is TRBV4-1, the J gene TRBJ2-2, with 11 bases matching TRBD2. The CDR3 loop is CASSPTSGTVTGELFF. Written as DNA, the CDR3 is TGCGCCAGCAGCCCGACTAGCGGGACGGTCACCGGGGAGCTGTTTTTT.